The count of the clone carrying this T cell receptor beta chain is one. Its target is not known. A 5'RACE template-switching step, the method used to make TCR cDNA, added a universal primer site and UMIs. TCRdb re-called the 5' RACE reads with MiXCR, one entry per CDR3 protein. Of 100,000 to 150,000 distinct CDR3 sequences listed, about 8.2% were seen once; the top ten hold approximately 39%. This entry belongs to a study of T cells after yellow fever vaccination. Findings of the study overall: On re-exposure, the response was weaker but peaked faster, at day 5 versus 15. Most clones from primary vaccination resurfaced after the booster (around 97% CD4, around 89% CD8).

With V trimmed by 1 base and J by 2 bases, 9 bases remained unmatched. In germline, CDR1 is SGHVS, CDR2 FNYEAQ. The CDR3 has 18 amino acids. The chain combines TRBV7-6 with TRBJ2-2; 8 nucleotides line up with TRBD2. This specimen was CD8+ T cells sorted from PBMCs, taken on the day of the yellow fever booster vaccination. This clonotype was sampled from a young man who received the YFV17D yellow fever vaccine. The CDR3 loop is CASSLVGASGGNTGELFF. The CDR3 DNA follows: TGTGCCAGCAGCTTAGTGGGGGCGAGCGGGGGCAACACCGGGGAGCTGTTTTTT.